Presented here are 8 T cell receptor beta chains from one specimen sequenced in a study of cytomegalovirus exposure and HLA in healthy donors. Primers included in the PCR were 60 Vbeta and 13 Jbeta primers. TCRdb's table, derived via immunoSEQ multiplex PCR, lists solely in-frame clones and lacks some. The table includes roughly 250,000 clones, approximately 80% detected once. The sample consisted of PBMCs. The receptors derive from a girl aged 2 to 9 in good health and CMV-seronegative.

CDR3 in DNA: TGTGCCAGCAGCTTAGATCTTGAGGGCCCAGATACGCAGTATTTT. This gives the protein CASSLDLEGPDTQYF. The rearrangement links TRBV7-9 to TRBJ2-3; a possible D gene is TRBD2 (5 bases). Germline V lookup: CDR1 SEHNR, CDR2 FQNEAQ (reference sequence). Trimming left V 1 base short and J 4 bases short, with 12 bases between. This CDR3 contains 15 residues.

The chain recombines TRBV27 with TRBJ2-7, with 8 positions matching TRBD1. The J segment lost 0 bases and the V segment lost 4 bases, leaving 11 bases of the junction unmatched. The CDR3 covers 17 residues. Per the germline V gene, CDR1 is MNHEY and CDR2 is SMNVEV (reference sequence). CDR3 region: CASSSLRTGLSSYEQYF. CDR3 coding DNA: TGTGCCAGCAGTTCTCTAAGGACAGGGCTAAGCTCCTACGAGCAGTACTTC.

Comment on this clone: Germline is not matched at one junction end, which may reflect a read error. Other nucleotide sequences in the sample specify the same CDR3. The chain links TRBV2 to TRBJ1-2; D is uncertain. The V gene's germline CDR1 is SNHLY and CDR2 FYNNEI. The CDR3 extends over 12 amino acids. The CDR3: CASSESVGGYTF. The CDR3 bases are TGTGCCAGTAGTGAGTCGGTCGGGGGCTACACCTTC.

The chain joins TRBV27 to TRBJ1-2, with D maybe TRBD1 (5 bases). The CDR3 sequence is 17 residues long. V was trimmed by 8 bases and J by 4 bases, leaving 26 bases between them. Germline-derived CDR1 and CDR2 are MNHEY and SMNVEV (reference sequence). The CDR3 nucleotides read TGTGCCAGCCGAAAAGGGGCATCAGGGCAGAGAAGCTATGGCTACACCTTC. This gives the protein CASRKGASGQRSYGYTF.

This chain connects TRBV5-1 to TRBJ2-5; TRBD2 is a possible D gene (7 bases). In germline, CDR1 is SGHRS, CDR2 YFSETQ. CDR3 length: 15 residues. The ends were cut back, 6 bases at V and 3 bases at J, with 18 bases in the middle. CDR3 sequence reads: CASTYLGGEEETQYF. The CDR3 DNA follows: TGCGCCAGCACCTACTTAGGGGGGGAGGAAGAGACCCAGTACTTC.

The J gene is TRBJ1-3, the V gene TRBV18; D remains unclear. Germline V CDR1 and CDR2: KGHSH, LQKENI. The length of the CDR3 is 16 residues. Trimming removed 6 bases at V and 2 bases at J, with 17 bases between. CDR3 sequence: CASSPLPGNAGNTIYF. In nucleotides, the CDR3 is TGTGCCAGCTCCCCCCTTCCAGGAAACGCTGGAAACACCATATATTTT.

This chain's CDR3 is CASSVTPREAFF. The CDR3 nucleotides are TGTGCCAGCAGCGTAACTCCACGAGAAGCTTTCTTT. V gene TRBV7-9 combines with J gene TRBJ1-1, with D hard to call. CDR1 and CDR2 from the germline V gene are SEHNR and FQNEAQ (reference sequence). Trimming took 5 bases from V and 8 from J, leaving 12 bases between them. This CDR3 comprises 12 residues.

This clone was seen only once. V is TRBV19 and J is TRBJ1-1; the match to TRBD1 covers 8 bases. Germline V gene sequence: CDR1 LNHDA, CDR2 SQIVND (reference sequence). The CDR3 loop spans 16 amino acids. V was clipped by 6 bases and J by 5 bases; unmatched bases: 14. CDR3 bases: TGTGCCAGTAGAGTCCACAGGGGGTCCCGCTCGACTGAAGCTTTCTTT. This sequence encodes CASRVHRGSRSTEAFF.